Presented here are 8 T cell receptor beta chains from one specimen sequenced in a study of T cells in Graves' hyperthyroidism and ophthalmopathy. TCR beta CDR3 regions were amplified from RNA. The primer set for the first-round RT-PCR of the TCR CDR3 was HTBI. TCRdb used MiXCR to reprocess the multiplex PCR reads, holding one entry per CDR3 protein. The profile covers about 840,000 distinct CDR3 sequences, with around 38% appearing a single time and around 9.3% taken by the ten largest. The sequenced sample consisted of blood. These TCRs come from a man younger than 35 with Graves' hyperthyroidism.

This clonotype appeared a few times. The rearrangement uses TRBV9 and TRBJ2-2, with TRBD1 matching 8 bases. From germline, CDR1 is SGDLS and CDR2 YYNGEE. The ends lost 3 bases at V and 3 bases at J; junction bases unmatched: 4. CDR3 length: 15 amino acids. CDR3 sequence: CASSAQGADTGELFF. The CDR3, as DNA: TGTGCCAGCAGCGCCCAGGGGGCTGACACCGGGGAGCTGTTTTTT.

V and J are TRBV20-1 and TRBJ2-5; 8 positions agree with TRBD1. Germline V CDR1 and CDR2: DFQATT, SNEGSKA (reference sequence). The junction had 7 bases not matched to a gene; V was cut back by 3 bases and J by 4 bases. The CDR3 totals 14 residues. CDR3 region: CSARETGDGETQYF. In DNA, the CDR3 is TGCAGTGCTAGGGAGACAGGGGATGGAGAGACCCAGTACTTC.

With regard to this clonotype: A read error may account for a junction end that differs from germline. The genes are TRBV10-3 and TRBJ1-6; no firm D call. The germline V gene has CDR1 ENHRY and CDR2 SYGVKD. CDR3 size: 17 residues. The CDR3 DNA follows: TGTGCCAGCAGTCCCTTGTCGTCGAGCTCCTATAATTCACCCCTCCACTTT. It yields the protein CASSPLSSSSYNSPLHF.

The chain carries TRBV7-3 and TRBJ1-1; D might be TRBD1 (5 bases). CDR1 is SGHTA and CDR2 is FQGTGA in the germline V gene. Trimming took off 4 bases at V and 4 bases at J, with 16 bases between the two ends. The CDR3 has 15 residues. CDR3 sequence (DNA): TGTGCCAGCAGCTCCTCGGGGTGGGGGGGCACTGAAGCTTTCTTT. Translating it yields CASSSSGWGGTEAFF.

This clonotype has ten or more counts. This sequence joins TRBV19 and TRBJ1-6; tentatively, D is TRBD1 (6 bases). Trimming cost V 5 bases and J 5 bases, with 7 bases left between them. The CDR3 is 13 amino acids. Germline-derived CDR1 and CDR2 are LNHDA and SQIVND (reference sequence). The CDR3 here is CASSRTDNSPLHF. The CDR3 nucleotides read TGTGCCAGTAGTCGGACAGATAATTCACCCCTCCACTTT.

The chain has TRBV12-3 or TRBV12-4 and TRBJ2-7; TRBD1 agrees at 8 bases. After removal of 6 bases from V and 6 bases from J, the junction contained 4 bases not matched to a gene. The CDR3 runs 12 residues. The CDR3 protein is CASSIQGVEQYF. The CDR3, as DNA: TGTGCCAGCAGCATACAGGGGGTCGAGCAGTACTTC.

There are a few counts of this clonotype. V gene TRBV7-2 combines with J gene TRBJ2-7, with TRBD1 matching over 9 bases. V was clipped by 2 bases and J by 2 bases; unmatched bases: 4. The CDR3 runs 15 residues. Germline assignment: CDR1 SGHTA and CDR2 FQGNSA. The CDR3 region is CASSLRRTGAYEQYF. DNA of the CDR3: TGTGCCAGCAGCTTACGTCGGACAGGGGCCTACGAGCAGTACTTC.

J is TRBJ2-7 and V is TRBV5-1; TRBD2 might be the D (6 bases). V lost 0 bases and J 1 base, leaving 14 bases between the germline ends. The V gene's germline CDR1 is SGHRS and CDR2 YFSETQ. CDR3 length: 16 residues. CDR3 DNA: TGCGCCAGCAGCTTGGCCTGGGGAGGCCAATCCTACGAGCAGTACTTC. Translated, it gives CASSLAWGGQSYEQYF.